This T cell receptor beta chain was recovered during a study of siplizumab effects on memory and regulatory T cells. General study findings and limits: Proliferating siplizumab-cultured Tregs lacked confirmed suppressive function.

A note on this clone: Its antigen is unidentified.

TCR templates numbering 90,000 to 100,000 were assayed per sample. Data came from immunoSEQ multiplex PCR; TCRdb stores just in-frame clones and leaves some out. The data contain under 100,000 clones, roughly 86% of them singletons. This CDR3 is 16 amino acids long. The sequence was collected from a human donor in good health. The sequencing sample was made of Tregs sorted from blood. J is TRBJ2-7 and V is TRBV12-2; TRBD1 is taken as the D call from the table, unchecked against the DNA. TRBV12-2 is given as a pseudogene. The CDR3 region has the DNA TGTGCAAGTCGCACCGCCCCCGGGACAGGGTCTTACGAGCAGTACTTC. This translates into CASRTAPGTGSYEQYF.